Sequencing of this T cell receptor (beta chain) was carried out in a study of T cells in localized non-small cell lung cancer. Findings and caveats of the study: Researchers found a median around 58 of the top 100 tumor clones in adjacent lung.

Sequencing was performed with immunoSEQ multiplex PCR; in TCRdb, only in-frame clones are kept and a portion is missing. In the table there are roughly 72,000 clones, roughly nine tenths of which are singletons. The CDR3 consists of 14 residues. Germline loops: CDR1 ENHRY, CDR2 SYGVKD. The trim removed 7 bases at V and 9 bases at J, leaving 9 bases unmatched. As regards this clone: What it recognizes is unknown.

The sequence came from a male donor older than 55 with stage III squamous cell lung carcinoma. The J gene is TRBJ2-1, the V gene TRBV10-3; 10 bases fit TRBD2. The sequences come from peripheral blood, collected before any cancer treatment. CDR3 sequence: CAITELAGSSEQFF. Written as DNA, the CDR3 is TGTGCCATCACAGAACTAGCGGGGAGTAGTGAGCAGTTCTTC.